The present T cell receptor (beta chain) was sequenced within a study of blood T cell repertoires in COVID-19. Germline V gene lookup returns CDR1 MDHEN and CDR2 SYDVKM. V gave up 1 base and J gave up 8 bases, with 11 bases separating them. This CDR3 contains 13 residues. As processed by the authors: Estimated nucleated cell counts came from reference gene primer amplification. Libraries were prepared by immunoSEQ multiplex PCR; TCRdb keeps only in-frame clonotypes and omits some of them. For V, J and clone size, that table is used; D and trimming come from the DNA. Here the sample spans about 110,000 clones, 70% to 75% being singletons.

The chain is built from TRBV28 and TRBJ1-1, with D possibly TRBD1 on 6 matching bases. The sequenced sample consisted of peripheral blood. The source is a human donor with acute or convalescent COVID-19. The donor label of this sample is uncertain. CDR3 DNA sequence: TGTGCCAGCAGTTTATTAGCAGGGGACGAAGCTTTCTTT. It specifies CASSLLAGDEAFF.